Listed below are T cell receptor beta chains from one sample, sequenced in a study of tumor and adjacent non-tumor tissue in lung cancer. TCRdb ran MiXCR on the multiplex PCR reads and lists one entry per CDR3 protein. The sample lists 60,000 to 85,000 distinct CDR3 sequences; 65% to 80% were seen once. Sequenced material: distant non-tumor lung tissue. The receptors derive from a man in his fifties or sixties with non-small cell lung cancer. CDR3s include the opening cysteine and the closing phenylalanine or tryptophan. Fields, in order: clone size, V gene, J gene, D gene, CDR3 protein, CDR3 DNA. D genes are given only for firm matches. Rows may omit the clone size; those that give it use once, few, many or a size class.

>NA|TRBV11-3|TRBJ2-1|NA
CASTSPSSYNEQFF
TGTGCCAGCACCAGCCCCAGCTCCTACAATGAGCAGTTCTTC
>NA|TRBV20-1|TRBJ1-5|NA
CSARAEGGGVSPQHF
TGCAGTGCTAGAGCGGAAGGAGGAGGGGTATCGCCCCAGCATTTT
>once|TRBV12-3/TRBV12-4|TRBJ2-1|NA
CASSSPGAIGGGSDNEQFF
TGTGCCAGCAGTTCCCCAGGGGCAATAGGGGGAGGAAGCGACAATGAGCAGTTCTTC
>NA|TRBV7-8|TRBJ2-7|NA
CASSIDGLGNSYEQYF
TGTGCCAGCAGCATAGATGGGCTCGGCAACTCCTACGAGCAATACTTC
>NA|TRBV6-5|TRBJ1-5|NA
CASSYSRGKQPQHF
TGTGCCAGCAGTTATTCGCGGGGTAAACAGCCCCAGCATTTT
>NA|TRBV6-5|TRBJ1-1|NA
CDSSFGSYTEAFF
TGTGACAGCAGCTTTGGTTCCTACACTGAAGCTTTCTTT
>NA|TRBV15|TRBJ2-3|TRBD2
CAISRSTSDDSADTQYF
TGTGCCATCAGCAGATCAACTAGCGACGATAGCGCAGATACGCAGTATTTT
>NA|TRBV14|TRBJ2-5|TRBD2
CASSRWTIGRQEPHYF
TGTGCCAGCAGCCGCTGGACTATCGGGAGGCAAGAGCCCCATTACTTC
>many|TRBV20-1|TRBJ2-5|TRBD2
CSAGTSGIQETQYF
TGCAGTGCTGGGACTAGCGGGATCCAAGAGACCCAGTACTTC
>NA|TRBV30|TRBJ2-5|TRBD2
CVGLAKSMETQYF
TGTGTCGGACTAGCTAAAAGTATGGAGACCCAGTACTTC
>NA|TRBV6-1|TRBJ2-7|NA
CAGSERVGRRFYEQYF
TGTGCCGGCAGTGAAAGGGTAGGGCGGAGGTTTTACGAGCAGTACTTC
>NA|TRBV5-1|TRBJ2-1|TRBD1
CASSLGLGTGGYNKQFF
TGCGCCAGCAGCTTGGGCCTCGGGACAGGGGGATACAATAAGCAGTTCTTC
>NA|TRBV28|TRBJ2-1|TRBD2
CTRSTASGRDLNEQLF
TGTACCAGAAGTACGGCTAGCGGGAGGGATCTCAATGAGCAGCTCTTC
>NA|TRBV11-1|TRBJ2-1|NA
CASNHSGSSYNEQFF
TGTGCCAGCAACCACAGCGGTAGTTCCTACAATGAGCAGTTCTTT
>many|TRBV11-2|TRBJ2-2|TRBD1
CASSATGGNTGELFF
TGTGCCAGCAGCGCGACAGGGGGCAACACCGGGGAGCTGTTTTTT
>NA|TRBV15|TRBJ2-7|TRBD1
CATSRDLGTASYEQYF
TGTGCCACCAGCAGAGATCTTGGGACAGCGTCCTACGAGCAGTACTTC
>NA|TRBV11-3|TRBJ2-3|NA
CANSSLGRNKTQYF
TGTGCCAACAGCTCACTGGGACGGAATAAAACGCAGTATTTT
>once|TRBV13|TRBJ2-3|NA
CASSIARQITDTQYF
TGTGCCAGCAGCATAGCAAGACAGATCACAGATACGCAGTATTTT
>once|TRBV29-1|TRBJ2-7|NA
CSVEEAKGIYEQCF
TGCAGCGTTGAGGAAGCTAAGGGGATCTACGAGCAGTGCTTC
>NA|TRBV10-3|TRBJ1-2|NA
CVISESGQRSHGYTF
TGTGTCATCAGTGAGTCTGGGCAAAGGAGTCATGGCTACACATTC
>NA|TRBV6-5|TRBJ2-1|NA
CTSSSNTDYNEKFF
TGTACCAGCAGTTCTAACACGGACTACAATGAGAAGTTCTTC
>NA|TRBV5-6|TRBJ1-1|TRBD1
CASSLGQGATETFF
TGTGCCAGCAGCTTGGGACAGGGAGCCACTGAAACTTTCTTT
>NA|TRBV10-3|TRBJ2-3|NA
CSISAGSSTDTQYF
TGTTCCATCAGTGCCGGTTCTAGCACAGATACGCAGTATTTT
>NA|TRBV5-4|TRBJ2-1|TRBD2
CGSTLEVGRDYQTNEQFF
TGTGGCAGCACCTTGGAGGTGGGCCGGGACTATCAAACTAATGAGCAGTTCTTC
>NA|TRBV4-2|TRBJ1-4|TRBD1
CATSQDYGQGREKLFF
TGTGCGACCAGCCAAGATTACGGACAGGGTCGGGAAAAACTGTTTTTT
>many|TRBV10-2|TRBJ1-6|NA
CASSESNNSPLHF
TGCGCCAGCAGTGAGTCTAATAATTCACCCCTCCACTTT
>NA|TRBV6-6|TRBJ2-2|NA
CASRYLAANTVELFF
TGTGCCAGCAGATACTTAGCAGCGAACACCGTGGAGCTGTTTTTT
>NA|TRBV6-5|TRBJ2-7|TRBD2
CASIPKAGSYEQYF
TGTGCCAGCATTCCCAAAGCGGGATCCTACGAGCAGTACTTC
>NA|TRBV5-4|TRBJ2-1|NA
CARSSGTDYNEQFF
TGTGCCAGGAGCTCCGGGACGGACTACAATGAACAGTTCTTC
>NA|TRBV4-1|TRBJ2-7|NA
CASSYGLGEENEQYF
TGCGCCAGCAGCTATGGATTAGGCGAGGAGAACGAGCAGTACTTT
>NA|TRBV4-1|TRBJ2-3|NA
CAGSQASLGVRFTDTQYF
TGCGCCGGCAGCCAAGCCTCACTAGGCGTAAGATTCACAGATACGCAGTATTTT
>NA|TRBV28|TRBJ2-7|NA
CASSLTTNGFYEQYF
TGTGCCAGTAGTTTAACTACTAACGGCTTCTACGAGCAGTACTTC
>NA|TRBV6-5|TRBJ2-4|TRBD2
CASGGGQADIQYF
TGTGCCAGCGGGGGAGGGCAGGCTGATATTCAGTACTTC
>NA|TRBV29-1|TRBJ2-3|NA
CSDIIHTQYF
TGCAGCGACATAATCCATACGCAATATTTT
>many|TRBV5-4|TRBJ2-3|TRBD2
CASSPRLAGGPADTQYF
TGTGCCAGCAGCCCCCGACTAGCGGGAGGGCCCGCAGATACGCAGTATTTT
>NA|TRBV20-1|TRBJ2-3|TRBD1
CSATRTGTGDTDTQYF
TGCAGTGCTACCAGGACCGGAACAGGGGACACAGATACGCAGTATTTT
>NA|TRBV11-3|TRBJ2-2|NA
CASSLSGSTGELFF
TGTGCCAGCAGCCTGAGCGGAAGCACCGGGGAGCTGTTTTTT
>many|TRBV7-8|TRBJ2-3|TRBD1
CASSSGQAITDTQYF
TGTGCCAGCAGCTCGGGACAGGCGATCACAGATACGCAGTATTTT
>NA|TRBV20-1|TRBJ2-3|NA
CSGVRGNFHAYTQYF
TGCAGTGGTGTACGGGGGAACTTTCACGCATATACGCAATATTTT
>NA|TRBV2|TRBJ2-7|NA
CVSVTRPSDHEQYF
TGTGTCAGCGTCACCCGTCCTAGCGACCACGAGCAGTACTTC
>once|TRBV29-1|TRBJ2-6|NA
CRVRVTSSRANVLTF
TGCAGAGTGAGGGTTACTAGTTCGAGGGCCAACGTCCTGACTTTC
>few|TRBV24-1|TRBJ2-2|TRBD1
CATSDLGQGTGELFF
TGTGCCACCAGTGATTTGGGACAGGGGACCGGGGAGCTGTTTTTT
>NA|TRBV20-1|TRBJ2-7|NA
CIASIGYEQYF
TGCATTGCTAGTATTGGGTACGAGCAGTACTTC
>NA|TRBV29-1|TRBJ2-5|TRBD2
CNWARTSAGETQHF
TGCAACTGGGCTCGGACTAGCGCTGGGGAGACCCAGCACTTC
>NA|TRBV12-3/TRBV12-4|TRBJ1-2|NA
CASQGGSYGYTF
TGTGCCAGCCAGGGCGGAAGCTATGGCTACACCTTC
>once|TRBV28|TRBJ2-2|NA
CASSLSRQLNTGGLLF
TGTGCCAGCAGTTTATCGCGACAGCTGAACACCGGGGGGCTGCTTTTT
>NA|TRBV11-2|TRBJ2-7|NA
CASILGTEQYF
TGTGCCAGCATCCTTGGGACCGAGCAGTACTTC